A single sample is the source of the 20 T cell receptor beta chains below, sequenced in a study of blood T cell repertoires in COVID-19. Sequencing used immunoSEQ multiplex PCR; TCRdb keeps in-frame clones, though not all of them. The repertoire includes approximately 250,000 clones, roughly 84% of them detected once, and 1.5% to 1.7% sits in the top ten. Source material: peripheral blood. Every receptor here comes from a woman aged 40 to 50 who had recovered from COVID-19.

This chain links TRBV27 with TRBJ1-2, with unresolved D. CDR1 is MNHEY, CDR2 SMNVEV, per germline (reference sequence). V was cut by 5 bases and J by 4 bases, with 14 bases left in between. There are 14 residues in the CDR3. The CDR3, as DNA: TGTGCCAGCAGTCCATCATGGCAGATCTATGGCTACACCTTC. Residues: CASSPSWQIYGYTF.

V gene TRBV12-3 or TRBV12-4 combines with J gene TRBJ1-2; no reliable D call. Trimming cost V 10 bases and J 6 bases, with 3 bases left between them. The CDR3 covers 8 residues. CDR3 region: CATNGYTF. CDR3 DNA sequence: TGTGCCACTAATGGCTACACCTTC.

The rearrangement joins TRBV5-4 to TRBJ2-7; perhaps TRBD2 as D (6 bases). CDR1 SGHNT and CDR2 YYREEE come from the germline V gene (reference sequence). The CDR3 is made up of 14 amino acids. Trimming left V 6 bases short and J 3 bases short, with 16 bases between. The CDR3: CASTASPGGYEQYF. In DNA, the CDR3 is TGTGCCAGCACCGCTTCCCCCGGGGGCTACGAGCAGTACTTC.

A remark on this clone: Other nucleotide sequences in the sample specify the same CDR3. V gene TRBV24-1 combines with J gene TRBJ1-2, with TRBD1 matching 7 bases. The CDR3 has 12 amino acids. Trimming cost V 7 bases and J 5 bases; bases outside gene matches: 3. Germline values: CDR1 KGHDR, CDR2 SFDVKD. The CDR3 nucleotides read TGTGCCACCAGCGACAGGGATTATGGCTACACCTTC. The encoded protein is CATSDRDYGYTF.

This chain joins TRBV19 and TRBJ1-1; D unclear. The germline V and J ends were trimmed by 1 base and 0 bases, with 9 bases remaining between them. The CDR3 consists of 15 residues. CDR1 LNHDA and CDR2 SQIVND come from the germline V gene (reference sequence). The CDR3, as DNA: TGTGCCAGTAGTATAGTGCCGGTTTTGAACACTGAAGCTTTCTTT. Translating it yields CASSIVPVLNTEAFF.

This clone was counted only a few times. The chain recombines TRBV2 with TRBJ2-3; 10 positions agree with TRBD2. The germline V gene has CDR1 SNHLY and CDR2 FYNNEI. The V gene end was trimmed by 2 bases and the J gene end by 2 bases; junction bases not matched to a gene: 7. This CDR3 spans 17 amino acids. As DNA, the CDR3 is TGTGCCAGCAGTGAATGGCTAGCGGGGGTAGACACAGATACGCAGTATTTT. This gives the protein CASSEWLAGVDTDTQYF. The whole variable domain, remainder taken from reference TRBV2 and TRBJ2-3, is EPEVTQTPSHQVTQMGQEVILRCVPISNHLYFYWYRQILGQKVEFLVSFYNNEISEKSEIFDDQFSVERPDGSNFTLKIRSTKLEDSAMYFCASSEWLAGVDTDTQYFGPGTRLTVL.

This chain connects TRBV7-2 to TRBJ2-3; D is perhaps TRBD1 (6 bases). Trimming took off 5 bases at V and 1 base at J, with 13 bases between the two ends. This CDR3 is built from 15 residues. The germline CDR1 and CDR2 sequences are SGHTA and FQGNSA. The CDR3 here is CASSPRQAGTDTQYF. CDR3 nucleotide sequence: TGTGCCAGCAGCCCGAGACAGGCGGGCACAGATACGCAGTATTTT.

This clone was seen more than once but under ten times. The chain employs TRBV7-8 and TRBJ1-5; perhaps TRBD1 as D (6 bases). V lost 5 bases and J 0 bases, leaving 11 bases between the germline ends. The length of the CDR3 is 15 residues. Per germline, CDR1 SGHVS and CDR2 FQNEAQ. DNA of the CDR3: TGTGCCAGCAGCCTACAGGGTCATAGCAATCAGCCCCAGCATTTT. This gives the protein CASSLQGHSNQPQHF.

CDR3 sequence (DNA): TGTGCCACCTCCGACAGCTCTTTTTCCCAGATGGGTACGCAGTATTTT. Amino acid sequence: CATSDSSFSQMGTQYF. The chain carries TRBV28 and TRBJ2-3; a weak D match, TRBD1 (5 bases). CDR3 size: 16 residues. Trimming pared 10 bases from V and 8 bases from J, leaving 28 bases between. The germline V gene has CDR1 MDHEN and CDR2 SYDVKM.

This clone was counted only a few times. The chain uses TRBV5-1 and TRBJ1-6; D is uncertain. The germline V gene has CDR1 SGHRS and CDR2 YFSETQ. Trimming took off 1 base at V and 6 bases at J, with 8 bases between the two ends. The CDR3 runs 14 residues. The CDR3 loop is CASSLRASNSPLHF. CDR3 DNA sequence: TGCGCCAGCAGCTTGAGAGCAAGTAATTCACCCCTCCACTTT.

This chain links TRBV19 with TRBJ2-1, with 7 bases lining up with TRBD2. J gave up 2 bases and V 2 bases, and 6 bases lay outside the gene matches. Germline CDR1 is LNHDA and CDR2 is SQIVND (reference sequence). CDR3 length equals 16 residues. CDR3 residues: CASSITGGPPYNEQFF. The DNA of the CDR3 is TGTGCCAGTAGTATAACGGGGGGTCCCCCCTACAATGAGCAGTTCTTC.

This clone was counted once. The chain combines TRBV5-1 with TRBJ1-3, with 10 bases matching TRBD1. The CDR3 consists of 16 residues. From germline, CDR1 is SGHRS and CDR2 YFSETQ. V shed 4 bases, J shed 0 bases, and the junction held 4 bases outside the gene matches. The CDR3 DNA follows: TGCGCCAGCAGCCCCTGGACAGGGGGCTCTGGAAACACCATATATTTT. It specifies CASSPWTGGSGNTIYF.

The chain recombines TRBV7-9 with TRBJ1-2; possibly TRBD1 for D (6 bases). This CDR3 contains 14 residues. The V gene's germline CDR1 is SEHNR and CDR2 FQNEAQ (reference sequence). Trimming stripped 5 bases from V and 2 bases from J, with 12 bases between. CDR3 nucleotide sequence: TGTGCCAGCAGCCAACAGGGACGGAACTATGGCTACACCTTC. Translated: CASSQQGRNYGYTF.

This chain joins TRBV13 and TRBJ1-2; 7 bases are a match to TRBD1. V was pared by 4 bases and J by 5 bases, with 13 bases of the junction left unmatched. The CDR3 totals 16 residues. Germline lookup yields CDR1 PRHDT and CDR2 FYEKMQ (reference sequence). The CDR3 sequence is CASSSRDSGLVYGYTF. In DNA form, the CDR3 reads TGTGCCAGCAGCTCCCGGGACAGCGGATTAGTATATGGCTACACCTTC.

The chain is built from TRBV6-5 and TRBJ2-5; no clear D gene. V lost 6 bases, J lost 4 bases, and 6 bases lay in between. Germline V CDR1 and CDR2: MNHEY, SVGAGI. The CDR3 extends over 11 amino acids. CDR3 sequence: CASRRRETQYF. The DNA for the CDR3 is TGTGCCAGCAGGAGGCGAGAGACCCAGTACTTC.

The chain couples TRBV18 to TRBJ1-5, with D perhaps TRBD1 (5 bases). V lost 0 bases and J 6 bases, leaving 15 bases between the germline ends. Per the germline V gene, CDR1 is KGHSH and CDR2 is LQKENI. CDR3 length: 16 residues. DNA for the CDR3: TGTGCCAGCTCACCACCGACCGCTGGGGGGGGTCAGCCCCAGCATTTT. Its translation: CASSPPTAGGGQPQHF. The variable domain in full, completed from reference TRBV18 and TRBJ1-5, reads NAGVMQNPRHLVRRRGQEARLRCSPMKGHSHVYWYRQLPEEGLKFMVYLQKENIIDESGMPKERFSAEFPKEGPSILRIQQVVRGDSAAYFCASSPPTAGGGQPQHFGDGTRLSIL.

In this sample, this clone turned up once. The chain is built from TRBV10-3 and TRBJ2-2; possibly TRBD2 for D (6 bases). Trimming took 10 bases from V and 2 from J, leaving 11 bases between them. CDR3 length: 13 residues. Germline values: CDR1 ENHRY, CDR2 SYGVKD. CDR3 bases: TGTGCCACCCGGGAGTTAAACACCGGGGAGCTGTTTTTT. Amino acid sequence: CATRELNTGELFF.

This clone showed up just a few times. The chain couples TRBV6-2 or TRBV6-3 to TRBJ1-5, with D possibly being TRBD1 (5 bases). The CDR3 length is 14 residues. The V end lost 0 bases, the J end lost 3 bases, and 6 bases lay between the germline ends. Germline CDR1 is MNHEY and CDR2 is SVGEGT. The CDR3 region is CASSYSGDNQPQHF. The DNA of the CDR3 is TGTGCCAGCAGTTACTCAGGGGACAATCAGCCCCAGCATTTT.

J is TRBJ2-5 and V is TRBV30; D might be TRBD1 (6 bases). There are 15 residues in the CDR3. Between the trimmed V and J ends, which lost 0 bases and 3 bases, there was a span of 14 bases. CDR1 and CDR2 from the germline V gene are GTSNPN and SVGIG (reference sequence). CDR3 residues: CAWSVFGQWEETQYF. In DNA, the CDR3 is TGTGCCTGGAGTGTTTTCGGACAGTGGGAAGAGACCCAGTACTTC.

The CDR3 bases are TGCGCCAGCAGCTCGGGACAGACCAATGAGCAGTTCTTC. The encoded protein is CASSSGQTNEQFF. The V and J genes are TRBV5-1 and TRBJ2-1; TRBD1 matches 7 bases. V dropped 3 bases and J dropped 6; count of bases not matched to a gene: 3. The CDR3 runs to 13 residues. CDR1 SGHRS and CDR2 YFSETQ come from the germline V gene.